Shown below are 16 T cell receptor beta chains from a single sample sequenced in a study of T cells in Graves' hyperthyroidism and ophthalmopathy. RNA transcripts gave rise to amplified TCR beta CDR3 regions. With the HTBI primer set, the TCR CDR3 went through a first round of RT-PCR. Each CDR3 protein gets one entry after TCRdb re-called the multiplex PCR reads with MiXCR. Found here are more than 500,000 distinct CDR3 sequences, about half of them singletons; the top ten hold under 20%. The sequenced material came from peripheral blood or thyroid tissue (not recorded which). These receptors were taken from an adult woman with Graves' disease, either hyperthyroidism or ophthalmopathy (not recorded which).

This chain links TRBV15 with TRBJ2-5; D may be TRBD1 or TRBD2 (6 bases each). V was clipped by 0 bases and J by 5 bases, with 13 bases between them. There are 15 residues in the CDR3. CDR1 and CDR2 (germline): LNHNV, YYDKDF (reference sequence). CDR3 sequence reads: CATSRDLRGLETQYF. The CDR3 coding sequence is TGTGCCACCAGCAGAGATCTTCGGGGGCTCGAGACCCAGTACTTC. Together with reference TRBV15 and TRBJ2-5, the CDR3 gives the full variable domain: DAMVIQNPRYQVTQFGKPVTLSCSQTLNHNVMYWYQQKSSQAPKLLFHYYDKDFNNEADTPDNFQSRRPNTSFCFLDIRSPGLGDTAMYLCATSRDLRGLETQYFGPGTRLLVL.

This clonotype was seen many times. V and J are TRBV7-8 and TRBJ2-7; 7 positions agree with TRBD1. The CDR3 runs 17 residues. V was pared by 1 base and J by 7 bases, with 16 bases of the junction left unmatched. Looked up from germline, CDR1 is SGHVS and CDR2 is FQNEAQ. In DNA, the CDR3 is TGTGCCAGCAGCTTAGATTACGTCGGCGGCCCAGGGGGAGAGCAGTACTTC. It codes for CASSLDYVGGPGGEQYF.

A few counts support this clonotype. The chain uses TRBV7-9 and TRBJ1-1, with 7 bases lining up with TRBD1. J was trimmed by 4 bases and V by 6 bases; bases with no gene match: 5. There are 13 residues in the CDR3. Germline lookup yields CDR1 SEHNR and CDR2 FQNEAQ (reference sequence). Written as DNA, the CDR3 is TGTGCCAGCAGTCCTGACAGGGTCACTGAAGCTTTCTTT. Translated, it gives CASSPDRVTEAFF.

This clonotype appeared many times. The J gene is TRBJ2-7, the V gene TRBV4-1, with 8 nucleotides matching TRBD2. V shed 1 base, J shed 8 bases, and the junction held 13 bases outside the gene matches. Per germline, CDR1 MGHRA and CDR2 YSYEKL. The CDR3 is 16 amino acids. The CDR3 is CASSQVGRDPGGKQYF. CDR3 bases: TGCGCCAGCAGCCAAGTGGGCCGGGACCCGGGGGGGAAGCAGTACTTC.

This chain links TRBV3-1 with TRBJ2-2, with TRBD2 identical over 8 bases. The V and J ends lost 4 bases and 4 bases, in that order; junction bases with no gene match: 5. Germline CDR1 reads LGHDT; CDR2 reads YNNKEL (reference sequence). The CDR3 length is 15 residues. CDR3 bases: TGTGCCAGCAGCCGAGGAAGCGGGGGCACCGGGGAGCTGTTTTTT. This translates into CASSRGSGGTGELFF.

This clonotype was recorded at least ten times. CDR3 residues: CASSLGGRGNTIYF. Written as DNA, the CDR3 is TGTGCCAGCAGCTTAGGCGGGCGGGGAAACACCATATATTTT. The chain joins TRBV13 to TRBJ1-3; no clear D. Germline loops: CDR1 PRHDT, CDR2 FYEKMQ (reference sequence). V lost 0 bases to trimming and J lost 4 bases, with 7 bases between them. CDR3 length: 14 residues.

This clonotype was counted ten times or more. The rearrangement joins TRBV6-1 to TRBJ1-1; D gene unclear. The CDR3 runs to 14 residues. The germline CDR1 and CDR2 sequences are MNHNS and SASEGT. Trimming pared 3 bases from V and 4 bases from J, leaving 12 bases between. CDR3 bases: TGTGCCAGCAGTGAGGGGAATAGGGCCACTGAAGCTTTCTTT. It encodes CASSEGNRATEAFF.

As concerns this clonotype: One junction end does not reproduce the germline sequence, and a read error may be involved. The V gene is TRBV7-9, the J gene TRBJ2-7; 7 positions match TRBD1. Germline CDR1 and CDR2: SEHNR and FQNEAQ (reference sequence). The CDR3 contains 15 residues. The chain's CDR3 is CASSGRDSLTYEQYF. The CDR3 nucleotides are TGCGCCAGCAGCGGCCGGGACAGCCTAACCTACGAGCAGTACTTC.

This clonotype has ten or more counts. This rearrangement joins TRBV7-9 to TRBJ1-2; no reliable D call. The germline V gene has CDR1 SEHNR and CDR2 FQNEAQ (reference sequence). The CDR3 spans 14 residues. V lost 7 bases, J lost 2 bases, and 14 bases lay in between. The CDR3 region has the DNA TGTGCCAGCACCCGAGGTGAGGAAAACTATGGCTACACCTTC. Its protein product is CASTRGEENYGYTF.

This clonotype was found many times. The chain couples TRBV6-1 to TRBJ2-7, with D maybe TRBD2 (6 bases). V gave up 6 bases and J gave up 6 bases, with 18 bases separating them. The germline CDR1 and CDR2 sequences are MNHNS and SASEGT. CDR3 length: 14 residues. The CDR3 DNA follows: TGTGCCAGCAGCCTCGGGCCTATCGGGGGCGAGCAGTACTTC. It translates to CASSLGPIGGEQYF.

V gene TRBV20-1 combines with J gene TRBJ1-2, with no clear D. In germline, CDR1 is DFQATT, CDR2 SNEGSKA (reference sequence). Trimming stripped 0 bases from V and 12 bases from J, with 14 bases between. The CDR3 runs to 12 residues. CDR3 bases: TGCAGTGCTAGAGATCCACGGGATGGAAACACCTTC. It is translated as CSARDPRDGNTF.

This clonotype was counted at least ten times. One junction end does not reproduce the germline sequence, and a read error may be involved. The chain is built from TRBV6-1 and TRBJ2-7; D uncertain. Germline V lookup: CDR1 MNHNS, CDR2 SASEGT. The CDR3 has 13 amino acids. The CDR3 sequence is CASSEDLRRFPHF. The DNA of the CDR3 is TGTGCCAGCAGTGAGGATCTACGACGGTTTCCCCACTTC.

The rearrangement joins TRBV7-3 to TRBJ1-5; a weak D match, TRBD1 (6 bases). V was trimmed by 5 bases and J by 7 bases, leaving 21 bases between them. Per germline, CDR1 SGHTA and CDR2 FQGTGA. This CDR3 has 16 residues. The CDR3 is CASSQDPGDRRQPQHF. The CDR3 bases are TGTGCCAGCAGCCAAGATCCCGGAGACAGGAGGCAGCCCCAGCATTTT.

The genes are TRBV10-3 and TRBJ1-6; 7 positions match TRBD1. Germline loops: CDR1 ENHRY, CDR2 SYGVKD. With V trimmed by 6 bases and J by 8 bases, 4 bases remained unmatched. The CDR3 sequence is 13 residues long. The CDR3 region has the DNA TGTGCCATCAGCGACAGGGTGGATTCACCCCTCCACTTT. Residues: CAISDRVDSPLHF.

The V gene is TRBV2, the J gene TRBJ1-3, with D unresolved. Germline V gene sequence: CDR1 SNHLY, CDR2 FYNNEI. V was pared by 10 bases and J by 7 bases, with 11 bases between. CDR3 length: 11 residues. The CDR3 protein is CATVYDNTIYF. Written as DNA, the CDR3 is TGTGCCACCGTTTATGACAACACCATATATTTT. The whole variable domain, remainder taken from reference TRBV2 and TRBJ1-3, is EPEVTQTPSHQVTQMGQEVILRCVPISNHLYFYWYRQILGQKVEFLVSFYNNEISEKSEIFDDQFSVERPDGSNFTLKIRSTKLEDSAMYFCATVYDNTIYFGEGSWLTVV.

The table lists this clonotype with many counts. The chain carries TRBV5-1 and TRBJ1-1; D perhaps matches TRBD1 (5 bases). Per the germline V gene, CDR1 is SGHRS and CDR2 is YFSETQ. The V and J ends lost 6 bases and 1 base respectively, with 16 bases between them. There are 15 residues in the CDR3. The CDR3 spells CASILGPAQNTEAFF. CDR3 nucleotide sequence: TGCGCCAGCATATTGGGGCCAGCCCAGAACACTGAAGCTTTCTTT.